Given below is one TCR beta chain in context. It lacks a known antigen. The input lacks base qualities; no much larger clone sits a single base away. The immunoSEQ hsTCRB v3.0 assay was used at survey level resolution for TRB variable region sequencing. The target sequencing depth for TRB was about 40,000-55,000 T-cell genomes per sample. Pooled TRB libraries were sequenced on an Illumina MiSeq with a v3 150-cycle kit. Under the source paper's analysis protocol: Repertoire analysis ran in R within a reproducible Nextflow workflow covering QC, data transformation and analysis. LymphoSeq2, an R package for exploring AIRR-Seq data, was used to implement custom analyses. A few samples that yielded fewer than 5000 total TRB sequences were excluded, so that 150 to 200 HIV repertoires were analyzed. Of the 188 retained HIV repertoires, about 61 were collected before and under 150 after ART initiation. Repertoires were downsampled to 5000 TRB nucleotide sequences, and summary statistics were averaged over 100 downsampling iterations. The analysis kept only TRB sequences whose CDR3 regions were at least seven amino acids long. A Shannon entropy-derived clonality score and the Gini coefficient were used to measure diversity. Repertoire networks linked the top 5000 CDR3 amino acid sequences whenever two sequences differed by an edit distance of one. For TRB CDR3 amino acid sequences, GLIPH2 was used to predict antigen specificity groups and MHC restriction. Known CMV, EBV, HIV or tissue antigen associations were flagged by matching CDR3 amino acid sequences against VDJdb and McPAS-TCR. Pre-ART, post-ART and control groups were compared with Wilcoxon signed-rank tests and Holm-Bonferroni correction. Sourced from immuneACCESS, this table was stored by TCRdb with only in-frame sequences that have V and J called. A share of the clones is absent; for the studies checked, an unresolved V gene accounts for under half, and the remainder has no known explanation. D and trimming were read from the DNA, whereas the V and J calls and clone size are those reported in that table. The sample contains roughly 24,000 clones, under 90% of them found a single time. In total, the top ten clones hold roughly 9% of the sample.

Based on the germline V gene, the CDR1 and CDR2 sequences are SNHLY and FYNNEI. The junction shows trimming of 3 bases on V and 12 bases on J, plus 11 bases between the germline ends. The CDR3 holds 11 amino acids from the cysteine to the phenylalanine. The read is trimmed to its CDR3 DNA, 33 bases read in frame from base 1. This record comes from a study of long-term antiretroviral therapy in people with HIV (dated by TCRdb to between 2020 and 2023). In terms of the full investigation: The earliest samples were collected approximately a decade before the 2015 WHO recommendation for immediate ART, a period when ART was typically delayed until CD4 counts fell. A retrospective serial study tested whether ART initiation and durable HIV suppression were associated with changes in peripheral blood TRB repertoire composition and diversity. A total of around 190 cryopreserved PBMC samples came from around 30 adults with confirmed HIV infection and were collected serially over a mean of roughly six years (range 1-12). Eleven of the 30 participants with HIV were female. No cross-contamination during QIAcube processing was shown when test extractions of a monoclonal T-cell line were performed alongside about 30 polyclonal samples.

Participants were included only if at least one PBMC sample before ART initiation and at least two post-ART samples were available. All participants with HIV were treated in the United States of America. Cryopreserved samples of about 1-10 million PBMC were thawed and washed before DNA extraction. At the time of the earliest PBMC sample, participants with HIV were aged between roughly 20 and 55 years. PBMC samples from each participant spanned 1-4 timepoints before ART initiation and 2-8 timepoints after ART initiation, with a median of 7 samples. Serial HIV viral load, CD4+ T-cell count, ART history and demographic data were obtained for every participant. Using a Qiagen kit on a QIAcube, genomic DNA was extracted from unsorted PBMC, with samples processed in batches of 12. The paper's findings and limits, for the study overall: The samples span the years 2004 to 2017, and the ART regimens used may be less effective than current regimens. Expanded TRB clones identified before ART initiation dominated the repertoire across all time points, though the dominance fluctuated and decreased in many PLHIV after ART. HIV repertoires had narrower CDR3 length ranges than controls, and the network structure suggested an antigen-experienced repertoire that shifted only slightly toward naive after ART. Inferences about post-ART repertoire changes were limited because no data were available on ART adherence, viral resistance or therapy changes. A significant increase in TRB diversity was found to be associated with ART initiation, although TRB diversity was observed to remain significantly below that of transplant donor controls even after long-term ART. Because pre-ART samples had limited cell numbers, profiling was done on unsorted PBMC rather than on sorted CD4+ and CD8+ T cells. Because PBMC availability was limited, only the TCR beta chain was sequenced, with no alpha chain pairing.

This sequence was found in a man aged 40-49 years with HIV. In this chain, TRBV2 is recombined with TRBJ1-2; the D gene cannot be resolved reliably. Source: unsorted PBMCs, taken 4.7 to 5 years after starting antiretroviral therapy. The DNA sequence follows: TGTGCCAGCAGTGAGCAAAGTTCTCACACCTTC. This codes for CASSEQSSHTF.